The text below deals with one TCR beta chain. What it binds is not known. Trimming cost V 4 bases and J 6 bases; bases outside gene matches: 4. The CDR3 totals 15 residues. Germline V gene data show CDR1 as LGHNA and CDR2 as YNFKEQ. Three nested ARM-PCR rounds with V-beta and C-beta primers built TCRB libraries. These TCRB libraries lack any described unique molecular identifiers. TCRdb independently ran MiXCR on the multiplex PCR reads; one entry per CDR3 protein. The data show some 10,000 distinct CDR3 sequences, 66% seen once. This sample is drawn from a study of tumor-infiltrating lymphocytes in glioblastoma multiforme. General observations from the study: TCR plus mutation findings rest on a single glioblastoma patient. Clone frequencies may be distorted by unequal TCR transcripts per cell. No surface-marker sorting into functional T cell subtypes was done.

The V and J genes are TRBV4-2 and TRBJ2-1, with 12 bases lining up with TRBD2. The receptor was isolated from a male donor with glioblastoma. The sequenced sample was brain tumor tissue. The CDR3: CASSPSGGAFNEQFF. For the CDR3, the DNA is TGTGCCAGCAGCCCTAGCGGGGGGGCCTTCAATGAGCAGTTCTTC.